The rows below give T cell receptor beta chains drawn from one sample of a study of human T cells and chemical hapten exposure. TCRdb ran MiXCR on the RACE reads and lists one entry per CDR3 protein. The table has some 64,000 distinct CDR3 sequences, 8% to 13% seen once. The sample consisted of whole blood, taken in connection with sensitization to the hapten diphenylcyclopropenone (DPC). Receptors were obtained from a woman aged 25 to 45 with alopecia areata. Some clones in this sample may be carry-over from other donors' samples. CDR3s include the opening cysteine and the closing phenylalanine or tryptophan. A D gene is named only where the DNA matches it firmly. Where a row states a size, it is once, few, many or the class of an expanded clone; other rows omit it.

v_call	d_call	j_call	clone_size	cdr3_nt	cdr3_aa
TRBV12-3/TRBV12-4	.	TRBJ2-1	few	TGTGCCAGCAGATCCTACAATGAGCAGTTCTTC	CASRSYNEQFF
TRBV18	.	TRBJ1-3	many	TGTGCCAGCTCACCAGCGGGGACCATATATTTT	CASSPAGTIYF
TRBV20-1	TRBD2	TRBJ2-3	many	TGCAGTGCTCCCTTTAGCGGGAAGGCAGATACGCAGTATTTT	CSAPFSGKADTQYF
TRBV6-5	.	TRBJ1-1	once	TGTGCCAGCAGGGCTACAGGGCCGAACACTGAAGCTTTCTTT	CASRATGPNTEAFF
TRBV7-2	.	TRBJ2-3	few	TGTGCCAGCAGCTTAGCGGGGGGCGGTATCACAGATACGCAGTATTTT	CASSLAGGGITDTQYF
TRBV5-1	TRBD1	TRBJ1-1	many	TGCGCCAGCAGCTACGGACAGGGGGATGATATTGCTTTCTTT	CASSYGQGDDIAFF
TRBV7-8	.	TRBJ2-1	once	TGTGCCAGCAGCTTAATACGACGCGAGCAGTTCTTC	CASSLIRREQFF
TRBV6-2/TRBV6-3	TRBD1	TRBJ2-7	few	TGTGCCAGCAGTTCGACAGGGACAACCTACGAGCAGTACTTC	CASSSTGTTYEQYF
TRBV6-2/TRBV6-3	.	TRBJ2-1	many	TGTGCCAGCAGTTACATATTATCTAGCTTACACTCCTACAATGAGCAGTTCTTC	CASSYILSSLHSYNEQFF
TRBV5-1	TRBD1	TRBJ1-3	many	TGCGCCAGCAGCAGGGGACAGGGGGGACCTGGAAACACCATATATTTT	CASSRGQGGPGNTIYF
TRBV2	.	TRBJ2-1	.	TGTGCCAGCAGTGATAGGTTCTACAATGAGCAGTTCTTC	CASSDRFYNEQFF
TRBV6-2/TRBV6-3	.	TRBJ1-2	many	TGTGCCAGCAGTTACCAGGAAGTATATGGCTACACCTTC	CASSYQEVYGYTF
TRBV20-1	.	TRBJ2-5	few	TGCAGTGCTAGAGATCGGATAGGCTGGGGGCAAGAGACCCAGTACTTC	CSARDRIGWGQETQYF
TRBV6-5	TRBD1	TRBJ1-2	many	TGTGCCAGCCGTCGTGACAGGGGAACCCATGGCTACACCTTC	CASRRDRGTHGYTF
TRBV20-1	.	TRBJ1-4	many	TGCAGTGCTAGAGATCCCGGCGGGGGGGAAAAACTGTTTTTT	CSARDPGGGEKLFF
TRBV12-3/TRBV12-4	.	TRBJ1-5	many	TGTGCCAGCAGGCAGGGAGGCAATCAGCCCCAGCATTTT	CASRQGGNQPQHF